This T cell receptor beta chain was obtained from a study of metastatic and nonmetastatic thyroid tumors. Study at large: A comparison of repertoires was made across blood and tumor or nodule tissue from malignant and benign thyroid patients.

Each patient came to thyroid surgery without any prior treatment (of any kind). With MiXCR, TCRdb reprocessed the PCR reads. The sample holds approximately 16,000 clones, about 29% seen once. There are 14 residues in the CDR3. Per the germline V gene, CDR1 is LGHDT and CDR2 is YNNKEL (reference sequence). Trimming left V 3 bases short and J 4 bases short, with 12 bases between. Sequencing was carried out using tumor tissue. The V gene is TRBV3-1, the J gene TRBJ1-2; the D is unclear. The sequence derives from a male donor with papillary thyroid cancer or a benign thyroid nodule (not recorded which). Some clones in this sample may be carry-over from other donors' samples. CDR3 amino acids: CASSQVTHGYGYTF. In DNA, the CDR3 is TGTGCCAGCAGCCAGGTAACCCACGGCTATGGCTACACCTTC.